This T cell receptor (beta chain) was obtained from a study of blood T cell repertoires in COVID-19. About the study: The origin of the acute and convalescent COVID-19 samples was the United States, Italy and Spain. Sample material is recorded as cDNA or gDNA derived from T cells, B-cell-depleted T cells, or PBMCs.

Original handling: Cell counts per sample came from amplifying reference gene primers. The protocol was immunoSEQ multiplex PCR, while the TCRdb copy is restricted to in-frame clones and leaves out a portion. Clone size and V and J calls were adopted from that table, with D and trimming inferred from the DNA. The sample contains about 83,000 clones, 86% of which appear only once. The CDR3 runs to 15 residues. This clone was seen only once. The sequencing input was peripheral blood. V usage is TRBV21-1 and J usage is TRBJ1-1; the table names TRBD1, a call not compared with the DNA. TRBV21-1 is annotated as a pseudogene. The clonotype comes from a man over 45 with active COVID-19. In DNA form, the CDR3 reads TGTGCCAGCAGCCCACGGACAGTTAATGGCACTGAAGCTTTCTTT. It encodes CASSPRTVNGTEAFF.